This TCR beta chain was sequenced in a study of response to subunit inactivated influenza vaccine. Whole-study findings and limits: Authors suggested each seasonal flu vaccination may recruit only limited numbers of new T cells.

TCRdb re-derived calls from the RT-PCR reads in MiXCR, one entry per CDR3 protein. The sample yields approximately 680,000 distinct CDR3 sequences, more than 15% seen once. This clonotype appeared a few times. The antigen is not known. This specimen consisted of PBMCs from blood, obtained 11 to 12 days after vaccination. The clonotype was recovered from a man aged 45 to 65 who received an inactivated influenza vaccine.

The CDR3 is CASSLQGREAFF. The CDR3 coding sequence is TGTGCCAGCAGTCTTCAGGGGAGGGAGGCTTTCTTT. The chain couples TRBV28 to TRBJ1-1, with D maybe TRBD1 (6 bases). Trimming stripped 5 bases from V and 11 bases from J, with 15 bases between. The germline V gene encodes CDR1 MDHEN and CDR2 SYDVKM. This CDR3 region has 12 residues. Based on the CDR3 plus reference TRBV28 and TRBJ1-1, the full variable domain is DVKVTQSSRYLVKRTGEKVFLECVQDMDHENMFWYRQDPGLGLRLIYFSYDVKMKEKGDIPEGYSVSREKKERFSLILESASTNQTSMYLCASSLQGREAFFGQGTRLTVV.